This passage covers 20 T cell receptor beta chains from one sample sequenced in a study of regulatory T cells in long-lasting Graves disease. Building of the TCR beta libraries involved iRepertoire HTBI primers and Arm-PCR of CDR3 regions. TCRdb processed the multiplex PCR reads anew with MiXCR; each CDR3 protein has one entry. The sample carries hundreds of thousands of distinct CDR3 sequences, about 30% recorded once. Time point indicated: persistent/refractory GD, antithyroid drugs over 5 years with positive TRAb. PBMC-derived RNA was used for the TCR library. Specimen: peripheral blood mononuclear cells (PBMCs), collected when the disease was refractory, from a patient treated with antithyroid drugs. All receptors derive from a female donor with Graves disease.

The chain combines TRBV5-5 with TRBJ2-5; 8 positions match TRBD2. The V and J ends lost 3 bases and 3 bases, in that order; junction bases with no gene match: 7. CDR3 length equals 15 residues. CDR1 is SGHKS and CDR2 is YYEKEE in the germline V gene (reference sequence). The CDR3 region is CASSSLGSGKETQYF. CDR3 nucleotides: TGTGCCAGCAGCTCTCTGGGTAGCGGGAAAGAGACCCAGTACTTC.

This rearrangement joins TRBV18 to TRBJ1-1; D not certain. From germline, CDR1 is KGHSH and CDR2 LQKENI. The CDR3 length is 13 residues. Trimming removed 3 bases at V and 3 bases at J, with 8 bases between. The CDR3 DNA sequence: TGTGCCAGCTCACCTGGGCAGGACACTGAAGCTTTCTTT. It codes for CASSPGQDTEAFF.

The chain combines TRBV14 with TRBJ1-1; D is unclear. Germline loops: CDR1 SGHDN, CDR2 FVKESK. V gave up 4 bases and J gave up 1 base, with 13 bases separating them. This CDR3 is 15 amino acids long. The CDR3 protein is CASSPDGRPNTEAFF. The CDR3 DNA is TGTGCCAGCAGCCCCGACGGGCGACCGAACACTGAAGCTTTCTTT.

V usage is TRBV3-1 and J usage is TRBJ2-5; 13 bases map to TRBD2. The CDR3 contains 17 residues. With 4 bases clipped from V and 2 bases from J, the junction kept 7 bases outside the gene matches. Germline CDR1 reads LGHDT; CDR2 reads YNNKEL (reference sequence). CDR3 loop: CASSPDWTSGGQETQYF. The CDR3 coding sequence is TGTGCCAGCAGCCCGGATTGGACTAGCGGGGGTCAAGAGACCCAGTACTTC.

The chain has TRBV20-1 and TRBJ1-2, with D possibly matching TRBD1 (5 bases). CDR3 length equals 17 residues. Germline loops: CDR1 DFQATT, CDR2 SNEGSKA (reference sequence). The ends were cut back, 2 bases at V and 3 bases at J, with 22 bases in the middle. The CDR3 loop reads CSARRFARAGVDYGYTF. The CDR3 DNA reads as TGCAGTGCTAGAAGGTTTGCACGGGCGGGGGTTGACTATGGCTACACCTTC.

The J gene is TRBJ2-7, the V gene TRBV20-1, with 10 nucleotides matching TRBD2. The CDR3 runs 15 residues. With 0 bases clipped from V and 4 bases from J, the junction kept 6 bases outside the gene matches. The germline CDR1 and CDR2 sequences are DFQATT and SNEGSKA (reference sequence). The DNA for the CDR3 is TGCAGTGCTAGAGATGTTCTAGCGGGAGTATACGAGCAGTACTTC. Translated: CSARDVLAGVYEQYF.

This clonotype was seen a handful of times. The V call is TRBV28, the J call TRBJ1-2, with a weak D call TRBD1 (6 bases). The germline CDR1 and CDR2 sequences are MDHEN and SYDVKM. The CDR3 runs 14 residues. Trimming left V 4 bases short and J 5 bases short, with 14 bases between. The CDR3 reads CASSSGQRTYGYTF. The CDR3, as DNA: TGTGCCAGCAGTTCAGGACAGAGAACTTATGGCTACACCTTC.

V is TRBV20-1 and J is TRBJ2-3; 11 nucleotides agree with TRBD2. J gave up 4 bases and V 3 bases, and 3 bases lay outside the gene matches. The CDR3 is 14 amino acids. Germline CDR1 and CDR2: DFQATT and SNEGSKA (reference sequence). CDR3 coding DNA: TGCAGTGCTAGCCCACTAGCGGGAGCAGATACGCAGTATTTT. Residues: CSASPLAGADTQYF.

This clonotype was observed a handful of times. This chain joins TRBV19 and TRBJ2-4; weak D call: TRBD1 (5 bases). Germline assignment: CDR1 LNHDA and CDR2 SQIVND (reference sequence). CDR3 length: 18 residues. Trimming took off 2 bases at V and 4 bases at J, with 21 bases between the two ends. The CDR3 region is CASSIRADPPKGKNIQYF. In nucleotides, the CDR3 is TGTGCCAGTAGTATAAGAGCCGATCCGCCGAAGGGGAAAAACATTCAGTACTTC.

CDR3 sequence: CASRPGRGRSYSNQPQHF. The CDR3 coding sequence is TGTGCCAGCAGACCGGGGAGAGGCAGGAGTTATAGCAATCAGCCCCAGCATTTT. V usage is TRBV6-1 and J usage is TRBJ1-5, with no clear D. Germline values: CDR1 MNHNS, CDR2 SASEGT. V was clipped by 6 bases and J by 0 bases, with 21 bases between them. The CDR3 runs 18 residues.

This clonotype was seen a few times. The chain combines TRBV7-3 with TRBJ2-2, with TRBD1 as a possible D gene (5 bases). There are 16 residues in the CDR3. V dropped 1 base and J dropped 6 bases, with 15 bases sitting between them. Germline assignment: CDR1 SGHTA and CDR2 FQGTGA. CDR3: CASSLMGPRIAGELFF. CDR3 nucleotide sequence: TGTGCCAGCAGCTTAATGGGGCCAAGAATCGCCGGGGAGCTGTTTTTT.

The table lists this clonotype with a few counts. The V call is TRBV10-3, the J call TRBJ2-5; D ambiguous. V lost 3 bases, J lost 3 bases, and 20 bases lay in between. Per germline, CDR1 ENHRY and CDR2 SYGVKD. The CDR3 contains 17 residues. CDR3 DNA: TGTGCCATCAGTGATCCCGATTGGTTTAGAGAAGAAGAGACCCAGTACTTC. This translates into CAISDPDWFREEETQYF.

V and J are TRBV30 and TRBJ2-7; no reliable D call. Germline V gene lookup returns CDR1 GTSNPN and CDR2 SVGIG (reference sequence). With 4 bases removed from V and 0 bases from J, the gap between germline ends came to 10 bases. The CDR3 is made up of 13 amino acids. CDR3 sequence: CAWISPLSYEQYF. The CDR3 DNA reads TGTGCCTGGATTAGTCCGCTCTCCTACGAGCAGTACTTC. Combining the CDR3 with reference TRBV30 and TRBJ2-7 gives the whole variable domain SQTIHQWPATLVQPVGSPLSLECTVEGTSNPNLYWYRQAAGRGLQLLFYSVGIGQISSEVPQNLSASRPQDRQFILSSKKLLLSDSGFYLCAWISPLSYEQYFGPGTRLTVT.

This clonotype was counted a few times. The J gene is TRBJ1-3, the V gene TRBV6-2 or TRBV6-3; no reliable D call. CDR3 length: 14 amino acids. CDR1 and CDR2 from the germline V gene are MNHEY and SVGEGT. Trimming removed 5 bases from V and 0 bases from J, with 8 bases in between. CDR3 nucleotide sequence: TGTGCCAGCAGTGAAGAGAACTCTGGAAACACCATATATTTT. Translation: CASSEENSGNTIYF.

A few counts support this clonotype. V usage is TRBV27 and J usage is TRBJ1-5, with 9 bases aligning to TRBD1. The V gene's germline CDR1 is MNHEY and CDR2 SMNVEV (reference sequence). CDR3 length: 14 residues. With V trimmed by 8 bases and J by 6 bases, 8 bases remained unmatched. The CDR3 coding sequence is TGTGCCAGCCGACAACAGGGGGCCGGTCAGCCCCAGCATTTT. It yields the protein CASRQQGAGQPQHF.

The V call is TRBV12-3 or TRBV12-4, the J call TRBJ2-5; D gene ambiguous. Trimming took 3 bases from V and 6 from J, leaving 8 bases between them. The CDR3 extends over 12 amino acids. Here the CDR3 reads CASSFEGKTQYF. The CDR3 DNA sequence: TGTGCCAGCAGTTTTGAAGGAAAGACCCAGTACTTC.

This chain joins TRBV25-1 and TRBJ2-5; 7 positions agree with TRBD1. Per the germline V gene, CDR1 is MGHDK and CDR2 is SYGVNS. The CDR3 consists of 15 residues. V lost 3 bases to trimming and J lost 1 base; unmatched junction nucleotides: 5. This chain's CDR3 is CASSDGTVIQETQYF. The CDR3 bases are TGTGCCAGCAGTGACGGGACAGTAATCCAAGAGACCCAGTACTTC.

There are a few counts of this clonotype. The chain combines TRBV19 with TRBJ2-7, with 11 bases fitting TRBD1. The V gene's germline CDR1 is LNHDA and CDR2 SQIVND (reference sequence). The CDR3 runs 15 residues. V shed 4 bases, J shed 6 bases, and the junction held 8 bases outside the gene matches. CDR3 in amino acids: CASSKPGQGVTEQYF. CDR3 coding DNA: TGTGCCAGTAGTAAACCGGGACAGGGGGTAACCGAGCAGTACTTC.

This clonotype was recorded many times. The rearrangement links TRBV12-3 or TRBV12-4 to TRBJ1-2, with TRBD1 as a possible D gene (5 bases). The length of the CDR3 is 13 residues. With 6 bases removed from V and 2 bases from J, the gap between germline ends came to 10 bases. In DNA, the CDR3 is TGTGCCAGCAGAAGGGACGGGAACTATGGCTACACCTTC. Translating it yields CASRRDGNYGYTF.

This clonotype has a count of ten or more. The chain joins TRBV12-3 or TRBV12-4 to TRBJ1-5; weak D call: TRBD1 (6 bases). Trimming left V 8 bases short and J 7 bases short, with 21 bases between. The CDR3 has 15 amino acids. The CDR3: CASSPPGALSQPQHF. Here the CDR3 DNA reads TGTGCCAGCTCCCCCCCGGGGGCGCTTTCACAGCCCCAGCATTTT.